A single sample gave rise to the 14 T cell receptor beta chains below, sequenced in a study of T cell changes during pregnancy in multiple sclerosis. Measured with immunoSEQ multiplex PCR; TCRdb has only the in-frame clones, and not every one. The sample consists of tens of thousands of clones, 92% of them appearing once. The specimen comprised peripheral blood, sampled in the third trimester of pregnancy. These receptors came from a female donor in good health, enrolled as a control in a pregnancy study.

The V call is TRBV5-5, the J call TRBJ1-4, with D unclear. The CDR3 runs 17 residues. Per the germline V gene, CDR1 is SGHKS and CDR2 is YYEKEE (reference sequence). V lost 0 bases and J 3 bases, leaving 15 bases between the germline ends. The chain's CDR3 is CASSLGLSVGANEKLFF. Written as DNA, the CDR3 is TGTGCCAGCAGCTTGGGACTGTCTGTCGGCGCTAATGAAAAACTGTTTTTT. Drawing the rest from reference TRBV5-5 and TRBJ1-4, the complete variable domain is DAGVTQSPTHLIKTRGQQVTLRCSPISGHKSVSWYQQVLGQGPQFIFQYYEKEERGRGNFPDRFSARQFPNYSSELNVNALLLGDSALYLCASSLGLSVGANEKLFFGSGTQLSVL.

The chain uses TRBV10-2 and TRBJ2-5; 9 bases align to TRBD2. This CDR3 has 16 residues. The germline CDR1 and CDR2 sequences are WSHSY and SAAADI. With V trimmed by 3 bases and J by 5 bases, 10 bases remained unmatched. The CDR3 DNA follows: TGCGCCAGCAGTGATCCCCTAGCGGGGTTCCGGGAGACCCAGTACTTC. Protein sequence: CASSDPLAGFRETQYF.

This chain uses TRBV7-3 with TRBJ2-5; TRBD2 matches 15 bases. Germline assignment: CDR1 SGHTA and CDR2 FQGTGA. The CDR3 spans 15 residues. Trimming cost V 5 bases and J 3 bases; bases outside gene matches: 1. For the CDR3, the DNA is TGTGCCAGCAGCCGGACTAGCGGGAGGGAAGAGACCCAGTACTTC. It specifies CASSRTSGREETQYF.

DNA of the CDR3: TGTGCCAGCAGTGACTCGAGCGGGGGACGGAATGAGCAGTTCTTC. This gives the protein CASSDSSGGRNEQFF. The chain uses TRBV6-4 and TRBJ2-1; 8 bases match TRBD2. The CDR3 is 15 residues long. V lost 0 bases, J lost 7 bases, and 5 bases stayed unmatched. The germline V gene has CDR1 MRHNA and CDR2 SNTAGT.

This chain connects TRBV7-2 to TRBJ1-6; tentative D call: TRBD1 (5 bases). V was cut by 0 bases and J by 11 bases, with 14 bases left in between. CDR1 SGHTA and CDR2 FQGNSA come from the germline V gene. The CDR3 runs to 15 residues. Here the CDR3 reads CASSLAGAGPPPLHF. DNA of the CDR3: TGTGCCAGCAGCTTAGCGGGTGCGGGGCCTCCACCCCTCCACTTT.

The J gene is TRBJ1-1, the V gene TRBV5-6; 9 nucleotides align to TRBD1. Germline values: CDR1 SGHDT, CDR2 YYEEEE. CDR3 length: 15 amino acids. J lost 6 bases, V lost 3 bases, and 9 bases had no gene match. The CDR3 DNA sequence: TGTGCCAGCAGCTGGGGGACAGGGCGTGAGCCTGAAGCTTTCTTT. Protein sequence: CASSWGTGREPEAFF. The variable domain in full, completed from reference TRBV5-6 and TRBJ1-1, reads DAGVTQSPTHLIKTRGQQVTLRCSPKSGHDTVSWYQQALGQGPQFIFQYYEEEERQRGNFPDRFSGHQFPNYSSELNVNALLLGDSALYLCASSWGTGREPEAFFGQGTRLTVV.

In nucleotides, the CDR3 is TGTGCCAGCAGCCTCGGGTCTCCCTACGAGCAGTACTTC. Translation gives CASSLGSPYEQYF. The chain couples TRBV7-6 to TRBJ2-7; D remains ambiguous. The length of the CDR3 is 13 residues. The V and J ends lost 5 bases and 2 bases respectively, with 10 bases between them. The germline CDR1 and CDR2 sequences are SGHVS and FNYEAQ.

This chain joins TRBV2 and TRBJ2-1; 7 positions agree with TRBD2. Germline lookup yields CDR1 SNHLY and CDR2 FYNNEI. V trimming: 2 bases; J trimming: 10 bases; junction bases outside the gene matches: 11. The CDR3 length is 15 residues. In DNA form, the CDR3 reads TGTGCCAGCAGTGAAAACTTGGGGGGGGTGGGGGAGCAGTTCTTC. Amino acids: CASSENLGGVGEQFF. Full variable domain (rest looked up from reference TRBV2 and TRBJ2-1): EPEVTQTPSHQVTQMGQEVILRCVPISNHLYFYWYRQILGQKVEFLVSFYNNEISEKSEIFDDQFSVERPDGSNFTLKIRSTKLEDSAMYFCASSENLGGVGEQFFGPGTRLTVL.

This chain joins TRBV6-5 and TRBJ1-1; D is possibly TRBD1 (5 bases). The CDR3 spans 15 residues. The germline V and J ends were trimmed by 2 bases and 5 bases, with 15 bases remaining between them. Germline-derived CDR1 and CDR2 are MNHEY and SVGAGI. The CDR3 sequence: CASSYVLRRGTEAFF. The CDR3 DNA sequence: TGTGCCAGCAGTTACGTTCTGCGAAGGGGTACTGAAGCTTTCTTT.

V gene TRBV6-1 combines with J gene TRBJ1-5; possibly TRBD1 for D (5 bases). The germline CDR1 and CDR2 sequences are MNHNS and SASEGT. V was cut by 2 bases and J by 3 bases, with 8 bases left in between. This CDR3 comprises 14 residues. CDR3 DNA: TGTGCCAGCAGTGAAAGGGGTCCCAATCAGCCCCAGCATTTT. Amino acids: CASSERGPNQPQHF.

The rearrangement uses TRBV30 and TRBJ2-7; TRBD1 agrees at 9 bases. After removal of 3 bases from V and 6 bases from J, the junction contained 12 bases not matched to a gene. CDR1 GTSNPN and CDR2 SVGIG come from the germline V gene (reference sequence). CDR3 length: 15 residues. This chain's CDR3 is CAWSLTGTGLREQYF. Written as DNA, the CDR3 is TGTGCCTGGAGCCTCACCGGGACAGGGTTACGCGAGCAGTACTTC.

This clone was seen just once. The chain recombines TRBV9 with TRBJ2-3, with 7 bases lining up with TRBD2. CDR3 length: 16 amino acids. The ends lost 2 bases at V and 2 bases at J; junction bases unmatched: 8. The germline gives CDR1 SGDLS, CDR2 YYNGEE. CDR3 nucleotides: TGTGCCAGCAGCGTGAACTGGGAGGGCCCCACAGATACGCAGTATTTT. It specifies CASSVNWEGPTDTQYF.

V gene TRBV7-6 combines with J gene TRBJ1-2, with D possibly being TRBD1 (6 bases). The CDR3 sequence is 17 residues long. Germline V lookup: CDR1 SGHVS, CDR2 FNYEAQ. Trimming shortened V by 4 bases and J by 2 bases, and 20 bases separated the two germline ends. The CDR3 region has the DNA TGTGCCAGCAGCTCGGGCCCGGGACAAGGACCCAACTATGGCTACACCTTC. Encoded protein: CASSSGPGQGPNYGYTF.

The chain employs TRBV9 and TRBJ1-6; tentative D call: TRBD1 (5 bases). The V end was cut by 0 bases, the J end by 10 bases, with 14 bases between. Germline CDR1 is SGDLS and CDR2 is YYNGEE. The CDR3 is 15 amino acids. CDR3 nucleotides: TGTGCCAGCAGCGTAGAGGGGCGGAAGGGGTCACCCCTCCACTTT. Its protein is CASSVEGRKGSPLHF.